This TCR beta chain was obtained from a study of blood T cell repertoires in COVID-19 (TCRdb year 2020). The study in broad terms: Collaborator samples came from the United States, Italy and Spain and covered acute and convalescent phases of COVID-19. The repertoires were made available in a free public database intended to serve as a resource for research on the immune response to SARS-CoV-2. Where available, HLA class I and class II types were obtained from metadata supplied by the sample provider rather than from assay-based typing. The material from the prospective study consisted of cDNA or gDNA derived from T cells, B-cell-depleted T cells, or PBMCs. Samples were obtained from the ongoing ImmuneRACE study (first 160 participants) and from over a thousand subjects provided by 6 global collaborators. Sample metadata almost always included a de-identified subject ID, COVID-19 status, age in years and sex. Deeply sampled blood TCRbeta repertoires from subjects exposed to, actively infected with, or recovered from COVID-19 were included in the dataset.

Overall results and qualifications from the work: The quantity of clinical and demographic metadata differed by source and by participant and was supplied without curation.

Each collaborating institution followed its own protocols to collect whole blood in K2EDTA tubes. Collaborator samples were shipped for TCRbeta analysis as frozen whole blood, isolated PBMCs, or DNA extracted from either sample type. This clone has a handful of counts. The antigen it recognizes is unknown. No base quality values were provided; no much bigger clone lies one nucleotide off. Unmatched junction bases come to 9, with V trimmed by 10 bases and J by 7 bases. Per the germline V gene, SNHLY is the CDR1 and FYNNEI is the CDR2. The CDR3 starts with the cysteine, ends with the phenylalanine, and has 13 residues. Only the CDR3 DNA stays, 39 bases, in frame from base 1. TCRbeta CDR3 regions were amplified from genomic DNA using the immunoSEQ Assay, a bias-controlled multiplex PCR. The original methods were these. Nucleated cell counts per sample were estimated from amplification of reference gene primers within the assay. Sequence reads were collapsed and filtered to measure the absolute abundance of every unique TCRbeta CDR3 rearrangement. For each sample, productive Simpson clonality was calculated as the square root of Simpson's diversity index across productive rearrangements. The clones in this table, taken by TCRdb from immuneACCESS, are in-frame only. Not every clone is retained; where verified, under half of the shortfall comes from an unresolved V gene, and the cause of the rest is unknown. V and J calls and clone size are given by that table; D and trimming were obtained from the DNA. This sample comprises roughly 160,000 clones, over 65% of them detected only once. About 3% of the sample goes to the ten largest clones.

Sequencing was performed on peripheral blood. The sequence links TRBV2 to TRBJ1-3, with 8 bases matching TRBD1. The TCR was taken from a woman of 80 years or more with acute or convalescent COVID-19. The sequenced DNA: TGTGCCACATCAGGGGGCAATTGGAACACCATATATTTT. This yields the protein CATSGGNWNTIYF.